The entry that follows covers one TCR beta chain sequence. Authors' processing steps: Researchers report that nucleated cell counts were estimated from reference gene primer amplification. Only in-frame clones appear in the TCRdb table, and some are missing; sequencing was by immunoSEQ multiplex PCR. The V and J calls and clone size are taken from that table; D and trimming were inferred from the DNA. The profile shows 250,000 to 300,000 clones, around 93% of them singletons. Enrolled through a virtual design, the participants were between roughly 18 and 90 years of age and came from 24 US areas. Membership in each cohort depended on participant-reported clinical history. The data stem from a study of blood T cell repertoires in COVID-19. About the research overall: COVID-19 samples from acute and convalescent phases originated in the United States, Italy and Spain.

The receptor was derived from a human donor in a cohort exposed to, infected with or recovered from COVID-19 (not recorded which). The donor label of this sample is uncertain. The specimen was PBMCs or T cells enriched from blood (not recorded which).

The CDR3 DNA sequence: TGTGCCAGCAGCCAAGAGTCCCGACTTGCCGAGCAGTACTTC. Translation: CASSQESRLAEQYF. The chain has TRBV14 and TRBJ2-7; D uncertain. The CDR3 contains 14 residues. Trimming removed 0 bases at V and 6 bases at J, with 12 bases between. Germline CDR1 and CDR2: SGHDN and FVKESK.